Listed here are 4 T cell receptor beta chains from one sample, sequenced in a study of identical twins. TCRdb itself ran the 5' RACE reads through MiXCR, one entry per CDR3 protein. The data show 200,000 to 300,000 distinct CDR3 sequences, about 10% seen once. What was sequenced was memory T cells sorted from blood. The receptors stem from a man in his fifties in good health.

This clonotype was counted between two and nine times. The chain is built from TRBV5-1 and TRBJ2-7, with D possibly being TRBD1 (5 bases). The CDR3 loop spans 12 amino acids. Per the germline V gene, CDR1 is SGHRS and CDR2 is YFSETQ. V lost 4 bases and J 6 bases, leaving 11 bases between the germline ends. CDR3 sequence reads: CASSDQGPEQYF. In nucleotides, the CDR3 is TGCGCCAGCAGCGACCAGGGTCCCGAGCAGTACTTC. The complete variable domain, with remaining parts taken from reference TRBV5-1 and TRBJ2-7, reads KAGVTQTPRYLIKTRGQQVTLSCSPISGHRSVSWYQQTPGQGLQFLFEYFSETQRNKGNFPGRFSGRQFSNSRSEMNVSTLELGDSALYLCASSDQGPEQYFGPGTRLTVT.

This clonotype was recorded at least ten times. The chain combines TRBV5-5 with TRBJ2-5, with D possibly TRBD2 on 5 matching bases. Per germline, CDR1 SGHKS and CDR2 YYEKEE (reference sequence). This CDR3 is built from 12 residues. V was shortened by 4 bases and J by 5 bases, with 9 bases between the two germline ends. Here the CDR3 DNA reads TGTGCCAGCAGCGCCCTAGCTGAGACCCAGTACTTC. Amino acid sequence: CASSALAETQYF.

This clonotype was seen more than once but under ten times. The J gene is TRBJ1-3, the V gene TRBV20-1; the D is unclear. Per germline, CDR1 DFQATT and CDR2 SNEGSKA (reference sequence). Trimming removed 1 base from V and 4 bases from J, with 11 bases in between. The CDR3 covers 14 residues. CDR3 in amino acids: CSARAGVDGNTIYF. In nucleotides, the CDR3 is TGCAGTGCTAGAGCCGGGGTCGACGGAAACACCATATATTTT.

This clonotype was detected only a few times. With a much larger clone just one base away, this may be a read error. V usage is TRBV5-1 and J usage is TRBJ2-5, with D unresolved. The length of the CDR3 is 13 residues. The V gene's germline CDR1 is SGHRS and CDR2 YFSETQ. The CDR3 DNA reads TGCGCCAGCAGCTTGGGCACCCAAGAGGCCCAGTACTTC. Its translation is CASSLGTQEAQYF.